The rows below give T cell receptor beta chains drawn from one sample of a study of cytomegalovirus exposure and HLA in healthy donors. The data were produced by immunoSEQ multiplex PCR, yet TCRdb's version contains in-frame clones alone and is incomplete. The sample has around 300,000 clones, 65% to 90% seen once. Sequenced sample: PBMCs. The receptor set was obtained from a young woman in good health and CMV-seronegative. Each CDR3 is given with its conserved first and last residue. The order of the fields is J gene, clone size, D gene, V gene, CDR3 protein, CDR3 DNA. D genes are given only for firm matches. The size field is filled for only some rows; it gives once, few, many or a size class.

TRBJ2-1	-	-	TRBV30	CAWSDGVNNEQFF	TGTGCCTGGAGTGACGGTGTGAACAATGAGCAGTTCTTC
TRBJ2-7	-	-	TRBV7-2	CASSFGQGSYEQYF	TGTGCCAGCAGCTTCGGGCAGGGGTCGTACGAGCAGTACTTC
TRBJ1-5	-	-	TRBV30	CAWSQSRGNQPQHF	TGTGCCTGGAGTCAGAGCCGGGGCAATCAGCCCCAGCATTTT
TRBJ2-2	-	-	TRBV11-3	CASSLDRLITGELFF	TGTGCCAGCAGCTTAGATCGACTAATCACCGGGGAGCTGTTTTTT
TRBJ2-7	-	TRBD2	TRBV27	CASSLSGTGAYEQYF	TGTGCCAGCAGTTTAAGCGGGACTGGCGCCTACGAGCAGTACTTC
TRBJ1-2	once	-	TRBV6-5	CASSYLGEPNYGYTF	TGTGCCAGCAGTTACCTAGGAGAACCTAACTATGGCTACACCTTC
TRBJ2-5	few	-	TRBV7-2	CASSLGLSQETQYF	TGTGCCAGCAGCTTAGGACTCTCCCAAGAGACCCAGTACTTC
TRBJ1-5	-	-	TRBV6-5	CASRSSNQPQHF	TGTGCCAGCCGTAGTAGCAATCAGCCCCAGCATTTT
TRBJ2-2	-	-	TRBV27	CASSFLGGTGELFF	TGTGCCAGCAGTTTTCTGGGAGGCACCGGGGAGCTGTTTTTT
TRBJ1-5	-	-	TRBV18	CASSPGQGPQPQHF	TGTGCCAGCTCACCAGGGCAGGGGCCCCAGCCCCAGCATTTT
TRBJ1-2	-	-	TRBV6-4	CASSDGRGANYGYTF	TGTGCCAGCAGTGACGGCAGGGGCGCGAACTATGGCTACACCTTC